The rows below give T cell receptor beta chains drawn from one sample of a study of blood T cell repertoires in COVID-19. TCRdb keeps only in-frame clones here, not all; method: immunoSEQ multiplex PCR. The sample comprises roughly 43,000 clones, 86% of which are singletons, and about 7.7% rests with the top ten. The material sequenced was peripheral blood. Source of these receptors: a man aged 55 to 69 with active COVID-19. CDR3s leave out the opening cysteine and the closing phenylalanine or tryptophan. The order of the fields is V gene, J gene, CDR3 protein.

TRBV11-2	TRBJ2-3	ASSSQGDTQY
TRBV7-3	TRBJ2-1	ASSPSNPGLAGGHEQF
TRBV5-1	TRBJ2-3	ASSPDRGDTQY
TRBV9	TRBJ2-2	ASSVSVSNTGELF
TRBV9	TRBJ2-3	ASSVVGLDRDGDTQY
TRBV6-5	TRBJ2-1	ASSPGTSDYNEQF
TRBV4-1	TRBJ1-1	ASSQVTAGNTEAF
TRBV19	TRBJ1-2	ASSTRTGPTYGYT
TRBV6-5	TRBJ2-7	ASKGYRTYEQY
TRBV5-4	TRBJ2-7	ASSIYSTSYEQY
TRBV7-3	TRBJ2-1	ASSPRAGTSGRVHEQF
TRBV19	TRBJ2-7	ASSATGTGLHEQY
TRBV27	TRBJ1-1	ASSPQGAVEAF
TRBV6-5	TRBJ2-1	ASSKGLAGSDEQF
TRBV7-2	TRBJ2-7	ASSLTLLSTYEQY
TRBV6-2/TRBV6-3	TRBJ1-2	ASSVTGSYGYT
TRBV14	TRBJ1-1	ASSLVRSTEAF
TRBV12-3/TRBV12-4	TRBJ1-2	ASSGQDYGYT
TRBV9	TRBJ2-7	ASSVDPGLSYEQY
TRBV11-2	TRBJ2-1	ASSFFLGPKEYNEQF
TRBV11-2	TRBJ2-5	ASSDGLKETQY
TRBV11-2	TRBJ1-1	ASSLGQGAYNTEAF
TRBV4-2	TRBJ1-6	ASSQPSGGRGSPLH
TRBV6-5	TRBJ1-2	ASSYRGTGGNGYT
TRBV11-2	TRBJ1-6	ASSTPGAPLH
TRBV4-3	TRBJ2-7	ASSPLYSGSSYEQY
TRBV30	TRBJ2-7	AWSRGTGISYEQY
TRBV15	TRBJ2-1	ATSYLAGGYEQF
TRBV9	TRBJ1-4	ASSVERENEKLF
TRBV4-2	TRBJ2-3	ASSQGAGVRTDTQY
TRBV28	TRBJ2-7	ASIPSGDRVSEQY
TRBV11-2	TRBJ1-5	ASSFAGGSNQPQH
TRBV7-8	TRBJ2-5	ASSARYGTSGSQTQY
TRBV29-1	TRBJ2-7	SVLTDRLPYEQY
TRBV19	TRBJ1-2	ASSSQIGTASYGYT
TRBV7-2	TRBJ2-1	ASSLAAGSYNEQF
TRBV6-5	TRBJ1-2	ASSGQEGYGYT
TRBV4-1	TRBJ2-2	ASSQGTSGFVNTGELF
TRBV7-9	TRBJ1-4	ASSLKGDGYGKLF
TRBV3-1/TRBV3-2	TRBJ2-7	ASSPGLGALYEQY
TRBV7-8	TRBJ2-2	ASSLARKTGELF
TRBV5-1	TRBJ1-1	ASSLEGHNTEAF
TRBV6-5	TRBJ2-5	ASSGQGTQY
TRBV28	TRBJ2-1	ASRGTGYGTYNEQF
TRBV2	TRBJ2-2	ARQGLGTGELF
TRBV19	TRBJ1-2	ASIRDSNNYGYT
TRBV6-5	TRBJ2-1	ASSKQGSSYNEQF
TRBV6-1	TRBJ1-1	ASSEIGMGTEAF
TRBV20-1	TRBJ1-1	SASSDSEAF
TRBV7-9	TRBJ1-6	ASSYSGGFDNSPLH
TRBV3-1/TRBV3-2	TRBJ2-1	ASSQDRAGTGRYNEQF
TRBV5-4	TRBJ2-7	ASSLGTSGEQY
TRBV6-5	TRBJ2-7	ASRTGDINEQY
TRBV5-6	TRBJ2-3	ASSPGLAGGPTDTQY